One and the same sample provided the 22 T cell receptor beta chains below, sequenced in a study of T cells in Graves' hyperthyroidism and ophthalmopathy. TCR beta CDR3 regions were amplified from RNA transcripts. First-round RT-PCR with HTBI primers amplified the TCR CDR3 region. TCRdb re-called the multiplex PCR reads through MiXCR, storing one row per CDR3 protein. This sample yields under 400,000 distinct CDR3 sequences, of which roughly 17% are seen a single time; around a third belongs to the top ten. Input material: blood. The origin of the receptors is a man aged 30 to 45 with Graves' hyperthyroidism.

This clonotype was detected only a few times. A much larger clonotype is one base distant, so this may be a read error. The V call is TRBV9, the J call TRBJ2-5, with D possibly being TRBD1 (5 bases). This CDR3 comprises 12 residues. V lost 1 base and J lost 5, with 6 bases in between. Per the germline V gene, CDR1 is SGDLS and CDR2 is YYNGEE. The chain's CDR3 is CASSVSGETQYF. DNA for the CDR3: TGTGCCAGCAGCGTATCAGGGGAGACCCAGTACTTC.

This clonotype has at least ten counts. The chain joins TRBV20-1 to TRBJ2-1, with 7 bases lining up with TRBD1. Germline V lookup: CDR1 DFQATT, CDR2 SNEGSKA (reference sequence). The CDR3 totals 13 residues. The CDR3 here is CIAGTDFYNEQFF. The CDR3 DNA sequence: TGCATCGCCGGGACAGACTTCTACAATGAGCAGTTCTTC.

This chain links TRBV11-2 with TRBJ1-5; TRBD1 matches at 8 bases. Germline CDR1 SGHAT, CDR2 FQNNGV. The CDR3 sequence is 13 residues long. The ends lost 8 bases at V and 5 bases at J; junction bases unmatched: 5. The chain's CDR3 is CASALDRDQPQHF. The CDR3 nucleotides are TGTGCCAGCGCCCTGGACAGGGATCAGCCCCAGCATTTT.

This chain links TRBV7-9 with TRBJ1-3; D unresolved. Germline assignment: CDR1 SEHNR and CDR2 FQNEAQ (reference sequence). Trimming left V 5 bases short and J 0 bases short, with 8 bases between. The CDR3 is 14 residues long. CDR3 nucleotides: TGTGCCAGCAGCGCTGATGGCTCTGGAAACACCATATATTTT. Protein: CASSADGSGNTIYF.

Worth noting for this clonotype: A read error is possible here, since a much larger clone lies one base away. This chain joins TRBV7-8 and TRBJ2-3; 7 bases match TRBD1. The DNA end lines up better with TRBJ1-5; the J call may be wrong. CDR1 and CDR2 (germline): SGHVS, FQNEAQ. This CDR3 is 15 amino acids long. The CDR3 nucleotides are TGTGCCAGCAGCTTACGCGGGAGGGGGACAGATACGCAGCATTTT. It codes for CASSLRGRGTDTQHF.

This clonotype has a count of ten or more. The rearrangement uses TRBV6-1 and TRBJ1-1; 7 positions match TRBD1. Trimming at V came to 4 bases and at J to 3 bases, leaving 8 bases not matched to a gene. Germline CDR1 is MNHNS and CDR2 is SASEGT. The CDR3 extends over 15 amino acids. CDR3 sequence reads: CASSGQTGWDTEAFF. In DNA, the CDR3 is TGTGCCAGCAGTGGCCAGACAGGGTGGGACACTGAAGCTTTCTTT.

This clonotype appeared many times. The gene calls are TRBV24-1 and TRBJ2-5, with TRBD2 matching 7 bases. CDR1 and CDR2 from the germline V gene are KGHDR and SFDVKD. The J segment lost 3 bases and the V segment lost 1 base, leaving 10 bases of the junction unmatched. CDR3 size: 17 residues. Written as DNA, the CDR3 is TGTGCCACCAGTGATTTCCGACTAGCCGAGTGGGAAGAGACCCAGTACTTC. Translation: CATSDFRLAEWEETQYF.

Ten or more counts support this clonotype. V gene TRBV20-1 combines with J gene TRBJ2-3; unclear D gene. The V and J ends lost 2 bases and 0 bases respectively, with 9 bases between them. Germline CDR1 is DFQATT and CDR2 is SNEGSKA (reference sequence). This CDR3 region has 14 residues. The chain's CDR3 is CSARSLGSTDTQYF. In DNA, the CDR3 is TGCAGTGCTAGAAGCCTAGGGAGCACAGATACGCAGTATTTT.

This clonotype was recorded a few times. V gene TRBV20-1 combines with J gene TRBJ1-5; D is unclear. This CDR3 contains 13 residues. Germline assignment: CDR1 DFQATT and CDR2 SNEGSKA (reference sequence). Trimming took 3 bases from V and 2 from J, leaving 8 bases between them. The CDR3 DNA follows: TGCAGTGCTAGCCAACGGGGCAATCAGCCCCAGCATTTT. It specifies CSASQRGNQPQHF.

This clonotype was seen a few times. The rearrangement links TRBV30 to TRBJ1-1, with 8 positions matching TRBD1. This CDR3 has 13 residues. The germline CDR1 and CDR2 sequences are GTSNPN and SVGIG (reference sequence). Trimming removed 5 bases from V and 3 bases from J; junction bases left unmatched: 5. CDR3 loop: CAWHQTGDTEAFF. In DNA form, the CDR3 reads TGTGCCTGGCACCAGACAGGGGACACTGAAGCTTTCTTT.

This clonotype was observed at least ten times. V gene TRBV3-1 combines with J gene TRBJ2-3, with D possibly called TRBD1 or TRBD2 (5 bases each). Between the trimmed V and J ends, which lost 3 bases and 5 bases, there was a span of 18 bases. Germline loops: CDR1 LGHDT, CDR2 YNNKEL (reference sequence). There are 16 residues in the CDR3. The CDR3, as DNA: TGTGCCAGCAGCCAGGACGGGACCCGGTCTAGAGATACGCAGTATTTT. Encoded protein: CASSQDGTRSRDTQYF.

This clonotype was observed at least ten times. The chain recombines TRBV11-2 with TRBJ2-5, with a possible D match to TRBD2 (6 bases). Germline loops: CDR1 SGHAT, CDR2 FQNNGV. V shed 5 bases and J shed 5 bases, with 12 bases lying between them. CDR3 length: 13 residues. CDR3 loop: CASSGGDFETQYF. CDR3 in DNA: TGTGCCAGCAGCGGAGGGGACTTTGAGACCCAGTACTTC.

The rearrangement joins TRBV12-3 or TRBV12-4 to TRBJ2-5; D perhaps matches TRBD1 (6 bases). The CDR3 has 14 residues. Trimming left V 5 bases short and J 10 bases short, with 20 bases between. CDR3 sequence: CASSTDATGFDQYF. The DNA of the CDR3 is TGTGCCAGCAGTACCGATGCTACAGGGTTCGACCAGTACTTC.

This clonotype has a count of ten or more. The rearrangement uses TRBV30 and TRBJ2-7; D remains unclear. CDR1 is GTSNPN and CDR2 is SVGIG in the germline V gene (reference sequence). This CDR3 comprises 11 residues. V was clipped by 4 bases and J by 5 bases, with 9 bases between them. The CDR3 region has the DNA TGTGCCTGGATTGAGGTGAACGAGCAGTACTTC. Residues: CAWIEVNEQYF. The full variable domain, with the rest looked up from reference TRBV30 and TRBJ2-7, is SQTIHQWPATLVQPVGSPLSLECTVEGTSNPNLYWYRQAAGRGLQLLFYSVGIGQISSEVPQNLSASRPQDRQFILSSKKLLLSDSGFYLCAWIEVNEQYFGPGTRLTVT.

This clonotype showed up many times. The rearrangement joins TRBV2 to TRBJ1-6, with D tentatively TRBD1 (6 bases). Trimming stripped 7 bases from V and 7 bases from J, with 11 bases between. The CDR3 contains 13 residues. CDR1 SNHLY and CDR2 FYNNEI come from the germline V gene. CDR3 DNA sequence: TGTGCCAGCAAGGATGGGGGCAATTCACCCCTCCACTTT. Its translation is CASKDGGNSPLHF.

This clonotype was recorded at least ten times. This chain joins TRBV6-2 or TRBV6-3 and TRBJ2-7, with D possibly being TRBD1 or TRBD2 (6 bases each). Germline V lookup: CDR1 MNHEY, CDR2 SVGEGT. The CDR3 covers 16 residues. V was trimmed by 7 bases and J by 6 bases, leaving 25 bases between them. The CDR3 is CASTSRRGGGMREQYF. CDR3 sequence (DNA): TGTGCCAGCACCTCGCGCAGGGGAGGCGGCATGCGCGAGCAGTACTTC.

This clonotype was counted many times. The J gene is TRBJ1-2, the V gene TRBV27, with D tentatively TRBD1 (5 bases). The V gene's germline CDR1 is MNHEY and CDR2 SMNVEV (reference sequence). The CDR3 is 13 residues long. V lost 8 bases, J lost 6 bases, and 16 bases lay in between. DNA of the CDR3: TGTGCCAGCTCCGGCAGGGAAGGGCATGGCTACACCTTC. It is translated as CASSGREGHGYTF.

In this sample, this clonotype turned up a few times. This may be a read error: a much more frequent sequence differs by one nucleotide. Likely a read error: the CDR3 ends without its conserved phenylalanine or tryptophan. The chain carries TRBV28 and TRBJ2-7; the D gene is possibly TRBD1 (6 bases). Germline V CDR1 and CDR2: MDHEN, SYDVKM. The V and J ends lost 6 bases and 1 base respectively, with 13 bases between them. This CDR3 contains 14 residues. The CDR3 is CASRRQATSYEQYL. The CDR3, as DNA: TGTGCCAGCAGAAGACAGGCTACTTCCTACGAGCAGTACCTC.

This clonotype has only a few counts. V is TRBV3-1 and J is TRBJ2-3; 10 bases fit TRBD2. This CDR3 is 15 amino acids long. Per germline, CDR1 LGHDT and CDR2 YNNKEL (reference sequence). V shed 4 bases and J 1 base; nucleotides not matched to a gene: 2. In DNA, the CDR3 is TGTGCCAGCAGCCGAGGGACTAGCGGCACAGATACGCAGTATTTT. It encodes CASSRGTSGTDTQYF.

This clonotype was seen a handful of times. The V and J genes are TRBV12-3 or TRBV12-4 and TRBJ1-2, with D tentatively TRBD1 (5 bases). V dropped 6 bases and J dropped 8 bases, with 19 bases sitting between them. The CDR3 covers 14 residues. For the CDR3, the DNA is TGTGCCAGCAGCCCGGGACGAAGGTGGGGGGGCTACACCTTC. Amino acids: CASSPGRRWGGYTF.

In its sample, this clonotype was seen many times. V is TRBV29-1 and J is TRBJ2-1; 11 bases match TRBD1. Germline CDR1 SQVTM, CDR2 ANQGSEA. This CDR3 is built from 15 residues. With 7 bases clipped from V and 6 bases from J, the junction kept 11 bases outside the gene matches. As DNA, the CDR3 is TGCAGCGGCCTAACCGGGACAGGGGGGGGCAATGAGCAGTTCTTC. Translating it yields CSGLTGTGGGNEQFF.

At least ten counts were recorded for this clonotype. At one end the junction does not follow the germline gene, possibly because of a read error. V gene TRBV6-1 combines with J gene TRBJ2-5, with D unresolved. In germline, CDR1 is MNHNS, CDR2 SASEGT. The CDR3 is made up of 11 amino acids. Written as DNA, the CDR3 is TGTGCCAGCAGCCCCGCCGAGATCCAGTACTTC. Amino acids: CASSPAEIQYF.